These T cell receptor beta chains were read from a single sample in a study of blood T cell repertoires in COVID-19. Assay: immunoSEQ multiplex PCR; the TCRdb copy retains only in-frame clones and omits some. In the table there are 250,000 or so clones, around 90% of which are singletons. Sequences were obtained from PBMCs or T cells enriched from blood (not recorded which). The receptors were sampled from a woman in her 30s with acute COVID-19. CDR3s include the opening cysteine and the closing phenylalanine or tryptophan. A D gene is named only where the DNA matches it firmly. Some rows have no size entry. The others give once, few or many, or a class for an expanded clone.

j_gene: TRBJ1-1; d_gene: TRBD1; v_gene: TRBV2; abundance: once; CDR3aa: CASSESVAGGMNTEAFF
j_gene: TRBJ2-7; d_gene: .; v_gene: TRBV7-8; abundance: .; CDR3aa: CASSPSVGELSYEQYF
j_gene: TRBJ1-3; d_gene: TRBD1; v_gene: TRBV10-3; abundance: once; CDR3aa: CAISQTGATGNTIYF
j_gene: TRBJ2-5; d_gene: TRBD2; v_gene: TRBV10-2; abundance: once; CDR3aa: CASRLAGKGTQYF
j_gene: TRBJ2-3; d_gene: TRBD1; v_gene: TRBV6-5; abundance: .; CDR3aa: CASRDRGRDTQYF
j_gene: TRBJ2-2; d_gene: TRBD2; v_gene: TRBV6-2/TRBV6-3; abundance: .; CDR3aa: CASSYFASGRYTGELFF
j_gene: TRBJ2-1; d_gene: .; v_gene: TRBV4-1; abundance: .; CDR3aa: CASSLPGVMNEQFF
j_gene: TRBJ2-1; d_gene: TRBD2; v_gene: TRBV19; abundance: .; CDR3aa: CASSSRTSGKVEQFF
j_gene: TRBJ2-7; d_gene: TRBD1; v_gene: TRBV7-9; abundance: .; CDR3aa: CASSSRGNSYEQYF
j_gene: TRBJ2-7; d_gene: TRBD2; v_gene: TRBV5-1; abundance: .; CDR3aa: CASSSTSGSYEQYF
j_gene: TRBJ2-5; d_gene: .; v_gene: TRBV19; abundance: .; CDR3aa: CASNRQGGRGETQYF
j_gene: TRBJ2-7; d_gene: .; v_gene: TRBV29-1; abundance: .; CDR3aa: CSVGSGVDEQYF
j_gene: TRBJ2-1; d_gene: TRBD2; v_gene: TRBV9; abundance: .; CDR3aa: CASSTREKGNEQFF
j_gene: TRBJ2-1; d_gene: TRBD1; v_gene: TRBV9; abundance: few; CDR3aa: CASSGDRAGYNEQFF
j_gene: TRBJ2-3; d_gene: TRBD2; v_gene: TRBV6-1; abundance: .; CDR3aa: CASSSLAGVGDTQYF
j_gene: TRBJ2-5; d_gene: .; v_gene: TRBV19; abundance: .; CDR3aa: CASSIYPDTGRETQYF
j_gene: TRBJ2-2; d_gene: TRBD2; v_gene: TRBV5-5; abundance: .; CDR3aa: CASSLGSGQNTGELFF
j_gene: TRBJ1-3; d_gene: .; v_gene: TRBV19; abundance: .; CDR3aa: CASSSAITGNSGNTIYF
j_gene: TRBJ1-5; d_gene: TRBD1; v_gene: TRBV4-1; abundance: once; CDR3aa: CASSQDGQGSWPQHF
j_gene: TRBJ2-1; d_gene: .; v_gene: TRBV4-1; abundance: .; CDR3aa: CASSQEYGPPGDEQFF
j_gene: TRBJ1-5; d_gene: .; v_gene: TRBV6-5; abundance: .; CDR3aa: CASRSRTEGLEPQHF
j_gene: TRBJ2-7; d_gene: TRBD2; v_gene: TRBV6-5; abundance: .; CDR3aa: CASRQGTSASYEQYF
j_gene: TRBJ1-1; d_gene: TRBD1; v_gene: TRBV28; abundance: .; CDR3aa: CASSLLSGTGYTEAFF
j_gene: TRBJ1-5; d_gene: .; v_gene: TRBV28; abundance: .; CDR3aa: CASGGSSQHF
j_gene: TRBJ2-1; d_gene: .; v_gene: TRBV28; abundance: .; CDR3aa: CASSNTEQFF
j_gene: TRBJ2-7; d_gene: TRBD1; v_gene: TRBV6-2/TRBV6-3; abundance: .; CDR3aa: CASSRPGQGKAEQYF
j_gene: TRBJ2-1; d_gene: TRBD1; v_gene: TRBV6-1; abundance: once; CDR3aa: CASSDQGEGNEQFF
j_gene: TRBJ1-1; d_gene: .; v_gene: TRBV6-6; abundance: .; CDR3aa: CASSTMGGGTEAFF
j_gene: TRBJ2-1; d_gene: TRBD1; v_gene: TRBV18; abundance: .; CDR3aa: CASSPQDRVYNEQFF
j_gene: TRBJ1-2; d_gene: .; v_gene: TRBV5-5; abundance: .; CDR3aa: CASSLDGLSYGYTF
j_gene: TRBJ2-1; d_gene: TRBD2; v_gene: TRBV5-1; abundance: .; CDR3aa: CASSFYLAGVGYNEQFF
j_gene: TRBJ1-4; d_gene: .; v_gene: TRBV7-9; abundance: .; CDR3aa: CASSSHRGGEKLFF
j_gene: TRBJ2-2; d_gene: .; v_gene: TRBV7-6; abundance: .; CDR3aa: CASSLEPYTGELFF
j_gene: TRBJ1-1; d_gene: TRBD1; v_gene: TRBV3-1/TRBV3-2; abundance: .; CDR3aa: CASSPDRGLNTEAFF
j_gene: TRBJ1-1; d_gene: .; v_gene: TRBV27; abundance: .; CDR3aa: CASSLGPNTEAFF
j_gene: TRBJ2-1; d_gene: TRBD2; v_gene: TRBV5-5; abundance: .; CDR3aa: CASSPLASGDYNEQFF
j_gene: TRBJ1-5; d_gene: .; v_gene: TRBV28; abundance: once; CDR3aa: CASKVPGSSNQPQHF
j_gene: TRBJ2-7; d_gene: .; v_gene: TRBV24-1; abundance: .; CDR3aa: CATSDSRQGSWLQYF
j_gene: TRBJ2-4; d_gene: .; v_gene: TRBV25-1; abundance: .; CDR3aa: CASSNNVNDGQKNIQYF
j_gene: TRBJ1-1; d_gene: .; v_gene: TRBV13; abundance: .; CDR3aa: CASIDRGDTEAFF
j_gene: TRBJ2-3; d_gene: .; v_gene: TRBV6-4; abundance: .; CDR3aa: CASSDGGSADTQYF